This TCR beta chain was recovered during a study of shared clonotypes between healthy human individuals. The study's findings and limits: Among non-shared clonotypes, generation probabilities were lower than among those shared by all four donors.

Original data processing: Junction-only immunoSEQ sequences carried no quality scores, so filtering differed. The table came from immunoSEQ multiplex PCR; TCRdb's copy has only in-frame clones and leaves some out. V, J and clone size are taken as reported in that table, and D and trimming were inferred from the DNA itself. The top ten clones hold roughly a tenth of a sample with some 360,000 clones, around four fifths of them seen once. This clone was seen just once. Antigen unknown. There were no recent acute infections or vaccinations among the donors, who were healthy HIV-negative adults. Negatively enriched CD4+ T cells were divided by CD45RA into naive and memory. This receptor was taken from a man younger than 40 in good health. The sequenced material came from memory CD4+ T cells sorted from blood. As to subset: CD45RA-negative fraction.

CDR3 in amino acids: CASRPDHSGANVLTF. CDR3 in DNA: TGTGCCAGCAGACCCGACCACTCTGGGGCCAACGTCCTGACTTTC. The V and J genes are TRBV5-4 and TRBJ2-6; D gene ambiguous. Germline CDR1 reads SGHNT; CDR2 reads YYREEE (reference sequence). The CDR3 runs to 15 residues. Trimming removed 5 bases from V and 0 bases from J, with 9 bases in between. Complete variable domain (other parts from reference TRBV5-4 and TRBJ2-6): ETGVTQSPTHLIKTRGQQVTLRCSSQSGHNTVSWYQQALGQGPQFIFQYYREEENGRGNFPPRFSGLQFPNYSSELNVNALELDDSALYLCASRPDHSGANVLTFGAGSRLTVL.